Below are 14 T cell receptor beta chains sequenced from a single sample in a study of T cell repertoires in cytomegalovirus infection. A single record per CDR3 protein comes from TCRdb applying MiXCR to the reads. The sample shows some 600,000 distinct CDR3 sequences, 24% of them seen only once. Sequenced: CD8+ T cells from PBMCs. The receptors were gathered from a human donor in good health (CMV status not recorded). Some clones in this sample may be carry-over from other donors' samples.

This clonotype was observed many times. The rearrangement joins TRBV7-6 to TRBJ2-3; the D gene is possibly TRBD1 (6 bases). This CDR3 comprises 15 residues. Germline V gene lookup returns CDR1 SGHVS and CDR2 FNYEAQ. V was trimmed by 3 bases and J by 0 bases, leaving 10 bases between them. The CDR3 spells CASSLDSSSTDTQYF. CDR3 in DNA: TGTGCCAGCAGCTTGGACAGCTCTAGCACAGATACGCAGTATTTT.

Ten or more counts support this clonotype. This chain uses TRBV7-6 with TRBJ1-2; weak D call: TRBD1 (5 bases). The germline V gene has CDR1 SGHVS and CDR2 FNYEAQ. The CDR3 consists of 13 residues. V was trimmed by 1 base and J by 8 bases, leaving 11 bases between them. CDR3 protein: CASSLEPGDGYTF. In DNA, the CDR3 is TGTGCCAGCAGCTTAGAGCCTGGGGACGGCTACACCTTC.

The CDR3 protein is CSARDRDLSYEQYF. For the CDR3, the DNA is TGCAGTGCTAGAGATAGAGACTTATCCTACGAGCAGTACTTC. The chain couples TRBV20-1 to TRBJ2-7, with unresolved D. V was trimmed by 0 bases and J by 1 base, leaving 10 bases between them. The CDR3 consists of 14 residues. Germline CDR1 and CDR2: DFQATT and SNEGSKA (reference sequence).

The V and J genes are TRBV2 and TRBJ1-4; no clear D gene. Germline CDR1 SNHLY, CDR2 FYNNEI. V dropped 2 bases and J dropped 5 bases, with 12 bases sitting between them. This CDR3 is 15 amino acids long. Here the CDR3 reads CASSEIGDQNEKLFF. CDR3 nucleotides: TGTGCCAGCAGTGAAATAGGTGACCAGAATGAAAAACTGTTTTTT. Variable domain in full (rest from reference TRBV2 and TRBJ1-4): EPEVTQTPSHQVTQMGQEVILRCVPISNHLYFYWYRQILGQKVEFLVSFYNNEISEKSEIFDDQFSVERPDGSNFTLKIRSTKLEDSAMYFCASSEIGDQNEKLFFGSGTQLSVL.

This clonotype was seen ten or more times. This chain joins TRBV7-9 and TRBJ2-1, with TRBD1 matching 7 bases. J lost 7 bases, V lost 2 bases, and 8 bases had no gene match. The CDR3 is 15 residues long. CDR1 is SEHNR, CDR2 FQNEAQ, per germline (reference sequence). CDR3 amino acids: CASSLSAGGRNEQFF. Here the CDR3 DNA reads TGTGCCAGCAGCTTAAGCGCAGGGGGTAGGAATGAGCAGTTCTTC.

Note on this clonotype: A much bigger clone sits one base away, suggesting this may be a read error. J is TRBJ2-7 and V is TRBV14; D is perhaps TRBD1 (6 bases). The CDR3 contains 12 residues. V dropped 0 bases and J dropped 7 bases, with 7 bases sitting between them. CDR1 is SGHDN and CDR2 is FVKESK in the germline V gene. CDR3 residues: CASSQDRGEQYV. DNA for the CDR3: TGTGCCAGCAGCCAAGATAGGGGGGAGCAGTACGTC.

There are a few counts of this clonotype. The gene calls are TRBV10-3 and TRBJ2-7; possibly TRBD2 for D (6 bases). Germline V lookup: CDR1 ENHRY, CDR2 SYGVKD. The CDR3 length is 12 residues. Deletions cut 8 bases from V and 4 bases from J, with 12 bases between. The CDR3 coding sequence is TGTGCCATCCGCGGGGCTAAGTACGAGCAGTACTTC. Amino acid sequence: CAIRGAKYEQYF.

A remark on this clonotype: A much bigger clone sits one base away, suggesting this may be a read error. The V gene is TRBV11-2, the J gene TRBJ1-5; D gene unclear. Per the germline V gene, CDR1 is SGHAT and CDR2 is FQNNGV. The CDR3 runs 13 residues. In DNA form, the CDR3 reads TGTGTCAGCAGCTTAGAGTCGGGTCAGCCCCAGCATTTT. Its translation is CVSSLESGQPQHF.

As for this clonotype: Since no conserved phenylalanine or tryptophan closes the CDR3, a read error is the likely cause. The chain carries TRBV6-5 and TRBJ2-2; TRBD2 agrees at 8 bases. The CDR3 is 15 residues long. V was pared by 10 bases and J by 1 base, with 8 bases of the junction left unmatched. Germline V gene sequence: CDR1 MNHEY, CDR2 SVGAGI. Here the CDR3 DNA reads TGTGCCACCGGCGGGGGGCTAAGGAACACCGGGGAGCTGTTTTCT. This gives the protein CATGGGLRNTGELFS.

Notes on this clonotype: This likely comes from a read error, as the CDR3 has no conserved phenylalanine or tryptophan at its end. The chain couples TRBV29-1 to TRBJ2-3; D is perhaps TRBD2 (5 bases). Germline V gene lookup returns CDR1 SQVTM and CDR2 ANQGSEA. The CDR3 length is 15 residues. V was trimmed by 1 base and J by 2 bases, leaving 13 bases between them. CDR3 amino acids: CSVEGSSRNTDTQYL. In DNA form, the CDR3 reads TGCAGCGTTGAAGGTTCTAGCCGAAACACAGATACGCAGTATTTA.

V and J are TRBV7-6 and TRBJ2-4, with 8 bases that match TRBD1. J lost 3 bases, V lost 5 bases, and 9 bases had no gene match. The CDR3 has 16 amino acids. From germline, CDR1 is SGHVS and CDR2 FNYEAQ. CDR3: CASSPTTGEDKNIQYF. The CDR3 nucleotides are TGTGCCAGCAGCCCCACGACAGGGGAAGACAAAAACATTCAGTACTTC.

The rearrangement uses TRBV11-2 and TRBJ1-6; TRBD1 agrees at 7 bases. V was clipped by 4 bases and J by 10 bases; unmatched bases: 13. Germline values: CDR1 SGHAT, CDR2 FQNNGV. The CDR3 consists of 16 residues. DNA of the CDR3: TGTGCCAGCAGCTCCGATCGAGGGGGCGCGAGGTCACCCCTCCACTTT. This codes for CASSSDRGGARSPLHF. Variable domain in full (rest from reference TRBV11-2 and TRBJ1-6): EAGVAQSPRYKIIEKRQSVAFWCNPISGHATLYWYQQILGQGPKLLIQFQNNGVVDDSQLPKDRFSAERLKGVDSTLKIQPAKLEDSAVYLCASSSDRGGARSPLHFGNGTRLTVT.

This clonotype was seen many times. V and J are TRBV6-1 and TRBJ1-1; no definite D call. Trimming removed 6 bases from V and 4 bases from J, with 9 bases in between. Germline V gene lookup returns CDR1 MNHNS and CDR2 SASEGT. There are 12 residues in the CDR3. The CDR3 protein is CASRFGSTEAFF. CDR3 nucleotides: TGTGCCAGCAGGTTCGGTAGCACTGAAGCTTTCTTT.

This clonotype was recorded many times. The CDR3: CASGPPLAVDNEQFF. The CDR3 DNA is TGTGCTAGTGGCCCCCCCCTAGCGGTAGACAATGAGCAGTTCTTC. The J gene is TRBJ2-1, the V gene TRBV12-5; 7 bases align to TRBD2. V was pared by 6 bases and J by 5 bases, with 10 bases of the junction left unmatched. The CDR3 is 15 residues long. CDR1 and CDR2 (germline): LGHNT, FRNRAP. Drawing the rest from reference TRBV12-5 and TRBJ2-1, the complete variable domain is DARVTQTPRHKVTEMGQEVTMRCQPILGHNTVFWYRQTMMQGLELLAYFRNRAPLDDSGMPKDRFSAEMPDATLATLKIQPSEPRDSAVYFCASGPPLAVDNEQFFGPGTRLTVL.